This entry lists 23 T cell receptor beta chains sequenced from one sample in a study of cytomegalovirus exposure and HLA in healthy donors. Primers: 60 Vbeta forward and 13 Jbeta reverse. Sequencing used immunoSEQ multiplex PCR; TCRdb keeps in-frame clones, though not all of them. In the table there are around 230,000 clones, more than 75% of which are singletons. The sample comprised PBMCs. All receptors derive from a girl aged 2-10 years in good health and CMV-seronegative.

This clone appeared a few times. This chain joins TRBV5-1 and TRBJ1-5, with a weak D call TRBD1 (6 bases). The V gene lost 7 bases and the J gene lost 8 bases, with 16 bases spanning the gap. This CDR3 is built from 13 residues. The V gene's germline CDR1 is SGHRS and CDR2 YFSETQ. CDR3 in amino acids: CASRTAPREPQHF. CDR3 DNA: TGCGCCAGCCGGACAGCACCCAGGGAGCCCCAGCATTTT. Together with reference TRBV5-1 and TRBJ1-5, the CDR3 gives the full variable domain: KAGVTQTPRYLIKTRGQQVTLSCSPISGHRSVSWYQQTPGQGLQFLFEYFSETQRNKGNFPGRFSGRQFSNSRSEMNVSTLELGDSALYLCASRTAPREPQHFGDGTRLSIL.

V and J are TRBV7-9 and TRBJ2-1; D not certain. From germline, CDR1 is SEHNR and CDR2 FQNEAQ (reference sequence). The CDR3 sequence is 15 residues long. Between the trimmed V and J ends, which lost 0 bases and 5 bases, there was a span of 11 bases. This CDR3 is CASSLAGRLHNEQFF. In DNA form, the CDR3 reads TGTGCCAGCAGCTTAGCTGGAAGACTGCACAATGAGCAGTTCTTC.

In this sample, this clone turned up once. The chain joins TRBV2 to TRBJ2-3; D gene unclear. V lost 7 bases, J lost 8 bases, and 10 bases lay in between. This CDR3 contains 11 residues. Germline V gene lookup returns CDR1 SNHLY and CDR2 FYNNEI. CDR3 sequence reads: CASTSRTTQYF. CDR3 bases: TGTGCCAGCACGTCCAGAACTACGCAGTATTTT. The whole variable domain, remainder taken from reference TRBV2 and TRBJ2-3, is EPEVTQTPSHQVTQMGQEVILRCVPISNHLYFYWYRQILGQKVEFLVSFYNNEISEKSEIFDDQFSVERPDGSNFTLKIRSTKLEDSAMYFCASTSRTTQYFGPGTRLTVL.

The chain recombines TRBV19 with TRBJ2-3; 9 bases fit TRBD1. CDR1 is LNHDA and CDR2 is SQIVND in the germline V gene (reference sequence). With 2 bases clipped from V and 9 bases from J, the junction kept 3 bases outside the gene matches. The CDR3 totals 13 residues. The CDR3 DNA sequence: TGTGCCAGTAGTATACCTGACAGGGGGACGCAGTATTTT. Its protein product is CASSIPDRGTQYF.

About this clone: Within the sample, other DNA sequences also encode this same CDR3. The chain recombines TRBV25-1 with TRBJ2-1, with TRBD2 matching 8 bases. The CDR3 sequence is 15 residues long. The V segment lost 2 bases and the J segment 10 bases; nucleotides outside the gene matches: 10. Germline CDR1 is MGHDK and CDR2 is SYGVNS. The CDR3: CASSEDGRAGGEQFF. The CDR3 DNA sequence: TGTGCCAGCAGTGAAGACGGGAGGGCCGGGGGAGAGCAGTTCTTC. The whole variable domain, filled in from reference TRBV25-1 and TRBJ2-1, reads EADIYQTPRYLVIGTGKKITLECSQTMGHDKMYWYQQDPGMELHLIHYSYGVNSTEKGDLSSESTVSRIRTEHFPLTLESARPSHTSQYLCASSEDGRAGGEQFFGPGTRLTVL.

DNA for the CDR3: TGTGCCAGCAGTTTCACAAATAGCAATCAGCCCCAGCATTTT. Amino acids: CASSFTNSNQPQHF. This chain joins TRBV25-1 and TRBJ1-5; D unresolved. Trimming took 5 bases from V and 0 from J, leaving 8 bases between them. Germline CDR1 reads MGHDK; CDR2 reads SYGVNS. The CDR3 spans 14 residues.

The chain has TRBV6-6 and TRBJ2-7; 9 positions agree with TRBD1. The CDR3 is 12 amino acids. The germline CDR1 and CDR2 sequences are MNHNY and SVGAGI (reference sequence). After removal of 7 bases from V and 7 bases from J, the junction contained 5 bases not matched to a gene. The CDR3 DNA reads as TGTGCCAGCAAGGGGACAGGGCTGGAGCAGTACTTC. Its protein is CASKGTGLEQYF.

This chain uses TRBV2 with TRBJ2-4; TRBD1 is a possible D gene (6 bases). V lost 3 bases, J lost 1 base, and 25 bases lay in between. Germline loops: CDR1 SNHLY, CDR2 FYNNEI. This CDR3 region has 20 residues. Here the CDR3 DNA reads TGTGCCAGCAGTGATTCCCCGAACAGGGTCCAAGGGGAGGCCAAAAACATTCAGTACTTC. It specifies CASSDSPNRVQGEAKNIQYF.

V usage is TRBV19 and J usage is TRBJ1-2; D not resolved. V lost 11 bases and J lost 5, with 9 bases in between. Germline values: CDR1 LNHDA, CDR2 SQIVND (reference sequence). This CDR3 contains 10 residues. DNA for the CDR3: TGTGCCGCCGGGGAGTATGGCTACACCTTC. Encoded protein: CAAGEYGYTF.

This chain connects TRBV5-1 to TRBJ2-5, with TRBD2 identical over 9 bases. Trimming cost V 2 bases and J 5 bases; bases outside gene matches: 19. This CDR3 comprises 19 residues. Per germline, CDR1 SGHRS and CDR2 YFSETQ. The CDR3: CASSFTGNVAGEEGETQYF. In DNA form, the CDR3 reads TGCGCCAGCAGCTTTACAGGCAACGTAGCGGGAGAGGAGGGGGAGACCCAGTACTTC.

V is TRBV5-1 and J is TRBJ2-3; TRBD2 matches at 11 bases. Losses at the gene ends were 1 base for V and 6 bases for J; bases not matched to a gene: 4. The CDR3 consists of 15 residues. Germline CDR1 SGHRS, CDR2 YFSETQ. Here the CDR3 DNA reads TGCGCCAGCAGCTTGTCCGGGACTAGCGGTGATACGCAGTATTTT. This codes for CASSLSGTSGDTQYF.

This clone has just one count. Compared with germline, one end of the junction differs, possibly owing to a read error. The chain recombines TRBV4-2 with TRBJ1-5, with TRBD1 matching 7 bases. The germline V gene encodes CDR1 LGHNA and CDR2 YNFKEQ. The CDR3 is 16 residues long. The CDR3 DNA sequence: TGTGCCAGCAGCCGAGGAGGGGGCGATAGCGATCAGCCCCAGCATTTT. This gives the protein CASSRGGGDSDQPQHF.

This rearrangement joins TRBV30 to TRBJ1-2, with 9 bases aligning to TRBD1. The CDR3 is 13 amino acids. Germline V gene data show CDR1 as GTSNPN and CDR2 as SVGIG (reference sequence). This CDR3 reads CAFSQGAGYGYTF. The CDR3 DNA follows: TGTGCTTTCTCACAGGGGGCCGGCTATGGCTACACCTTC.

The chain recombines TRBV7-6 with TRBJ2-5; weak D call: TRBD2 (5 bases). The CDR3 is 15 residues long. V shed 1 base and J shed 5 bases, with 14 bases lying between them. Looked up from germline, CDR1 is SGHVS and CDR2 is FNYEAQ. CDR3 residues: CASSLGRIGEETQYF. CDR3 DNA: TGTGCCAGCAGCTTAGGCCGAATCGGGGAGGAGACCCAGTACTTC. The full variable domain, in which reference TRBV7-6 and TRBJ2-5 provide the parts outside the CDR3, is GAGVSQSPRYKVTKRGQDVALRCDPISGHVSLYWYRQALGQGPEFLTYFNYEAQQDKSGLPNDRFSAERPEGSISTLTIQRTEQRDSAMYRCASSLGRIGEETQYFGPGTRLLVL.

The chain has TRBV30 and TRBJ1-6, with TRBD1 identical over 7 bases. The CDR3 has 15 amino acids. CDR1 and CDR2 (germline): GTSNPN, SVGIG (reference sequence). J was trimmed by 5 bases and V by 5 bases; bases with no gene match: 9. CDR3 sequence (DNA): TGTGCCTGGGGCAAATTAGACAGGGATAATTCACCCCTCCACTTT. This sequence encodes CAWGKLDRDNSPLHF.

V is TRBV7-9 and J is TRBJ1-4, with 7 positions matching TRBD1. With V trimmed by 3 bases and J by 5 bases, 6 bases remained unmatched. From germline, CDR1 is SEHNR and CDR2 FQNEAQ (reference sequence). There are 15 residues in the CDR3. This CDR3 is CASSLQTGRNEKLFF. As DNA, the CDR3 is TGTGCCAGCAGCTTGCAGACAGGGAGAAATGAAAAACTGTTTTTT.

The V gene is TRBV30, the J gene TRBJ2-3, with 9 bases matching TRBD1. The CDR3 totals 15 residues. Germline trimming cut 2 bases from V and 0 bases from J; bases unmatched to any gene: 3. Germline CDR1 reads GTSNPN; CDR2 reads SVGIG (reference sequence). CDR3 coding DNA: TGTGCCTGGAGTTCCGGGACAGGGAGCACAGATACGCAGTATTTT. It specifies CAWSSGTGSTDTQYF.

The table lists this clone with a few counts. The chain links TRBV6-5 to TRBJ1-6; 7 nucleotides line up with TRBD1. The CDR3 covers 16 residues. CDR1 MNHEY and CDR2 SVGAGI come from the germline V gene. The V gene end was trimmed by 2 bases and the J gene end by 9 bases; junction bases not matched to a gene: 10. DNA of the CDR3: TGTGCCAGCAGTTACATCGAGACAGGGAGAGGTTCACCCCTCCACTTT. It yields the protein CASSYIETGRGSPLHF.

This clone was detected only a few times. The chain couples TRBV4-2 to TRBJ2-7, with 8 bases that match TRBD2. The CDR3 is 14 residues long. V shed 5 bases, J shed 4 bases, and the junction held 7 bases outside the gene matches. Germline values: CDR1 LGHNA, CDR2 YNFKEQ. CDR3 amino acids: CASSASGRGYEQYF. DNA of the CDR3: TGTGCCAGCAGCGCAAGCGGGAGAGGATACGAGCAGTACTTC.

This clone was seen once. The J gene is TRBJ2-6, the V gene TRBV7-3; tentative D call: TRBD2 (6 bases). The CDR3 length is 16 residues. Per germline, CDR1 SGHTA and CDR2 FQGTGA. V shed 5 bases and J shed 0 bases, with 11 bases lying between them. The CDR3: CASSPRGGSGANVLTF. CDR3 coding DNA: TGTGCCAGCAGCCCCCGGGGAGGCTCTGGGGCCAACGTCCTGACTTTC.

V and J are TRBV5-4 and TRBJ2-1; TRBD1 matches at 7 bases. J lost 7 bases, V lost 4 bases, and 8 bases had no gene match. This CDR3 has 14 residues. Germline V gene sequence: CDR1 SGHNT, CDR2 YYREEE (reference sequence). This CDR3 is CASSPPDRDNEQFF. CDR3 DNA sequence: TGTGCCAGCAGCCCTCCAGACAGGGATAATGAGCAGTTCTTC.

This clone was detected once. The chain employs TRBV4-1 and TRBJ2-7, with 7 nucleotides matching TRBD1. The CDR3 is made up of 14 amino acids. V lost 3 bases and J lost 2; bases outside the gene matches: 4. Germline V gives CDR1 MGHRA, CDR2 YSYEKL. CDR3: CASSHTGAAYEQYF. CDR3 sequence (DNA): TGCGCCAGCAGCCATACAGGGGCAGCCTACGAGCAGTACTTC.

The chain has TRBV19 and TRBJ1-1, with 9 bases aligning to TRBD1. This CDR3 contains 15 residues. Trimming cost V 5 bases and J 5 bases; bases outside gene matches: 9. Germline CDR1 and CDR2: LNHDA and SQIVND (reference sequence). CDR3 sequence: CASSSRTGARTEAFF. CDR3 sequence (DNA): TGTGCCAGTAGTTCGAGGACAGGGGCGAGGACTGAAGCTTTCTTT.